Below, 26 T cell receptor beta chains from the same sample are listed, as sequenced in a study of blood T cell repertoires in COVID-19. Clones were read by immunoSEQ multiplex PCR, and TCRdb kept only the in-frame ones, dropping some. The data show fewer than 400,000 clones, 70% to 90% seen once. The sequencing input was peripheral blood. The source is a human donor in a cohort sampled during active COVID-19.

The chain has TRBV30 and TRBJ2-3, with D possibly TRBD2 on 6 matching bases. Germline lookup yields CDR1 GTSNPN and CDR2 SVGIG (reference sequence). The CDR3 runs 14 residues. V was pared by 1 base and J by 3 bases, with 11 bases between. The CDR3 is CAWSASEMTDTQYF. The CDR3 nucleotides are TGTGCCTGGAGTGCTAGCGAAATGACAGATACGCAGTATTTT.

CDR3 sequence: CASSFPQRGNQPQHF. The CDR3, as DNA: TGTGCCAGCAGTTTTCCCCAGAGGGGGAATCAGCCCCAGCATTTT. The rearrangement uses TRBV27 and TRBJ1-5, with a possible D match to TRBD1 (6 bases). The CDR3 is 15 amino acids. CDR1 and CDR2 (germline): MNHEY, SMNVEV (reference sequence). Trimming left V 3 bases short and J 4 bases short, with 13 bases between.

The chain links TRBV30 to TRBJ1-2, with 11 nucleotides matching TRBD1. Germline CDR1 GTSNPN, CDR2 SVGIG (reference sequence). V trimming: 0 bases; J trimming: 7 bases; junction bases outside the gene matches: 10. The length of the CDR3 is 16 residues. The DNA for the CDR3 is TGTGCCTGGAGTGTATTAATAGGACAGGGGGCTTCTGGCTACACCTTC. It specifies CAWSVLIGQGASGYTF.

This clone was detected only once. Here the CDR3 DNA reads TGTGCCAGTAGTATAAGAAGGGGTGACAGCAATCAGCCCCAGCATTTT. It encodes CASSIRRGDSNQPQHF. This sequence joins TRBV19 and TRBJ1-5; D may be TRBD1 (5 bases). CDR3 length equals 16 residues. Germline assignment: CDR1 LNHDA and CDR2 SQIVND (reference sequence). V was cut by 2 bases and J by 1 base, with 12 bases left in between.

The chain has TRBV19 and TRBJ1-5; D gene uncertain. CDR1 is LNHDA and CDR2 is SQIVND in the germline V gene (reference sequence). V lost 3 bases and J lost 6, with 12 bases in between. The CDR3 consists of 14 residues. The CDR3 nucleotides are TGTGCCAGTAGTATGGTCGGGGTTCTTCAGCCCCAGCATTTT. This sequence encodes CASSMVGVLQPQHF.

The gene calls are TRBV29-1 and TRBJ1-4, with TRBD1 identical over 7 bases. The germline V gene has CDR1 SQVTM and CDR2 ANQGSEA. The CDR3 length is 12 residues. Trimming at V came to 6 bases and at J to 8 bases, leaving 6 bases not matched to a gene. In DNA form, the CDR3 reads TGCAGCGTAGGGGGCCGGGGGGAAAAACTGTTTTTT. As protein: CSVGGRGEKLFF.

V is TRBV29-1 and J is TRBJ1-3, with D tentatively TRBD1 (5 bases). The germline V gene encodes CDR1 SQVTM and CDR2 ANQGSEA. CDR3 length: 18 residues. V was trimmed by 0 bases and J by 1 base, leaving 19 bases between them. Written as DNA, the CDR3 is TGCAGCGTTGAAGATCTCGGTAGGCAGGGCATTTCTGGAAACACCATATATTTT. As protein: CSVEDLGRQGISGNTIYF.

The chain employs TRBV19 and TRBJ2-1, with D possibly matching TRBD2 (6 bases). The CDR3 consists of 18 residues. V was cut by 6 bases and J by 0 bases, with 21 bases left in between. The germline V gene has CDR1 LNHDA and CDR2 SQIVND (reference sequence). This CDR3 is CASSARGVAESSYNEQFF. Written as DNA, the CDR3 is TGTGCCAGTAGCGCGAGAGGAGTAGCGGAAAGCTCCTACAATGAGCAGTTCTTC. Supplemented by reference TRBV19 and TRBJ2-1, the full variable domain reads DGGITQSPKYLFRKEGQNVTLSCEQNLNHDAMYWYRQDPGQGLRLIYYSQIVNDFQKGDIAEGYSVSREKKESFPLTVTSAQKNPTAFYLCASSARGVAESSYNEQFFGPGTRLTVL.

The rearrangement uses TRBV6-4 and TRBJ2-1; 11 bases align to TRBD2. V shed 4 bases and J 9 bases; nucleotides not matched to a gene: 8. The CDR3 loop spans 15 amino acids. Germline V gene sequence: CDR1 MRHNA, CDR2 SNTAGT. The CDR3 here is CASSAGTSGFSEQFF. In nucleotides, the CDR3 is TGTGCCAGCAGTGCAGGGACTAGCGGTTTTAGTGAGCAGTTCTTC.

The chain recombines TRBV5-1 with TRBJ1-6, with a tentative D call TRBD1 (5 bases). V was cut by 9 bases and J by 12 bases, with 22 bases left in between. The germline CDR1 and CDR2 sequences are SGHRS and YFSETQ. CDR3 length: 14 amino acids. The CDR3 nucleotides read TGCGCCACTAGTCCTGTTTCTTCGGGGGGACCCCTCCACTTT. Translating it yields CATSPVSSGGPLHF.

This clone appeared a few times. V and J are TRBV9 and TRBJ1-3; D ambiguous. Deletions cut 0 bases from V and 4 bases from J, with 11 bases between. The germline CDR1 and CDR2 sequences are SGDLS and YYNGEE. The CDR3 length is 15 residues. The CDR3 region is CASSVVPGNGNTIYF. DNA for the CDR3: TGTGCCAGCAGCGTAGTTCCGGGTAACGGAAACACCATATATTTT.

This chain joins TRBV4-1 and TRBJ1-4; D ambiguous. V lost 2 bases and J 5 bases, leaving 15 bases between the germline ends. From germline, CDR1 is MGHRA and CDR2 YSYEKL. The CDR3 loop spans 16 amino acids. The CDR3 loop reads CASSQYTTAKNEKLFF. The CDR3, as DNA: TGCGCCAGCAGCCAATATACAACAGCTAAAAATGAAAAACTGTTTTTT.

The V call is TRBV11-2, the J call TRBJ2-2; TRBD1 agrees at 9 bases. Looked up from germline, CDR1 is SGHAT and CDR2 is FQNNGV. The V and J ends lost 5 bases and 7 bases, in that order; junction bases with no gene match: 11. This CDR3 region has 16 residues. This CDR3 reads CASSTRDRDTDGELFF. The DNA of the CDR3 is TGTGCCAGCAGCACCCGGGACAGGGACACAGACGGGGAGCTGTTTTTT. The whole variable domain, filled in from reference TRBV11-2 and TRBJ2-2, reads EAGVAQSPRYKIIEKRQSVAFWCNPISGHATLYWYQQILGQGPKLLIQFQNNGVVDDSQLPKDRFSAERLKGVDSTLKIQPAKLEDSAVYLCASSTRDRDTDGELFFGEGSRLTVL.

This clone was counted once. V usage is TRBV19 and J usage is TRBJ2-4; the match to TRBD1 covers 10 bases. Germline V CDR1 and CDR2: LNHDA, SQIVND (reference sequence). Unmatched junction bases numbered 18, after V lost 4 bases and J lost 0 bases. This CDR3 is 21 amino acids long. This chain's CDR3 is CASSTGRGATGGDLAKNIQYF. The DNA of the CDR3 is TGTGCCAGTAGTACGGGGAGGGGCGCGACAGGGGGCGATCTAGCCAAAAACATTCAGTACTTC.

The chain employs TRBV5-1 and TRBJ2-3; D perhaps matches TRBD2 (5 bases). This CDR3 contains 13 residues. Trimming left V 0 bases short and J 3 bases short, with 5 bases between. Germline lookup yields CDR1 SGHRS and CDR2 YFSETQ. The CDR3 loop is CASSLGTTDTQYF. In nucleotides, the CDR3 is TGCGCCAGCAGCTTGGGGACTACAGATACGCAGTATTTT.

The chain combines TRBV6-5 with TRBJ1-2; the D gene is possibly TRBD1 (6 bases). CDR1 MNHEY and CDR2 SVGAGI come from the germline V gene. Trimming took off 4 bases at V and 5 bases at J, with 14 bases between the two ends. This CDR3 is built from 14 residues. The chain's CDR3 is CASSSSQGLYGYTF. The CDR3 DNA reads TGTGCCAGCAGTTCCAGTCAGGGGCTGTATGGCTACACCTTC.

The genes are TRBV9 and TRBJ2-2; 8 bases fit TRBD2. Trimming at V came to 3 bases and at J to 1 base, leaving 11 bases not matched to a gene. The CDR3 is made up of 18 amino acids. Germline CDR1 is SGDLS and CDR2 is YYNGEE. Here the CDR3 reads CASSGGLAQGLNTGELFF. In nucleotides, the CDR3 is TGTGCCAGCAGCGGAGGACTAGCACAGGGCCTGAACACCGGGGAGCTGTTTTTT.

The CDR3 sequence: CASSEGGVSNQPQHF. The CDR3 DNA reads TGTGCCAGCAGTGAGGGAGGGGTAAGCAATCAGCCCCAGCATTTT. The chain carries TRBV2 and TRBJ1-5; D possibly corresponds to TRBD1 (5 bases). V lost 3 bases and J 1 base, leaving 10 bases between the germline ends. CDR1 is SNHLY, CDR2 FYNNEI, per germline. The CDR3 has 15 residues.

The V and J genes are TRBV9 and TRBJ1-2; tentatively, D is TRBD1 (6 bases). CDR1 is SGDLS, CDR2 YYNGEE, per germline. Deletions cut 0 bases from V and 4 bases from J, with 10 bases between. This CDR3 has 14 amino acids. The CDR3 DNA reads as TGTGCCAGCAGCGTAGAAGGACAGAGCTATGGCTACACCTTC. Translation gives CASSVEGQSYGYTF.

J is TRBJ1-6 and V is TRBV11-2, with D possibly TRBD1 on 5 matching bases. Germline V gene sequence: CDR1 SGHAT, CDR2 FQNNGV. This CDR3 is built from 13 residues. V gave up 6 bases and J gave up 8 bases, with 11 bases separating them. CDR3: CASSQKGHSPLHF. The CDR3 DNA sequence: TGTGCCAGCAGTCAAAAGGGGCATTCACCCCTCCACTTT.

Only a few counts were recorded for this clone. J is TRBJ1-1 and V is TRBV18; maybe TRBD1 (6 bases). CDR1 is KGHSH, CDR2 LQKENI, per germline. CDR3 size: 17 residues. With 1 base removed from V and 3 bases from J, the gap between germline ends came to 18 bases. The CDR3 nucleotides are TGTGCCAGCTCACCACGGACAGCGCATAATTTTGACACTGAAGCTTTCTTT. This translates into CASSPRTAHNFDTEAFF.

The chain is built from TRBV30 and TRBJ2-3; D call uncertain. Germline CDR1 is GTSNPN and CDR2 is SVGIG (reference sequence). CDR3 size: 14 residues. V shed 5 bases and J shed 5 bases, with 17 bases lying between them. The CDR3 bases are TGTGCCTGGGTCCGGAGACTGAACGGAGATACGCAGTATTTT. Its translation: CAWVRRLNGDTQYF. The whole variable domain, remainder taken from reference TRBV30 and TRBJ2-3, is SQTIHQWPATLVQPVGSPLSLECTVEGTSNPNLYWYRQAAGRGLQLLFYSVGIGQISSEVPQNLSASRPQDRQFILSSKKLLLSDSGFYLCAWVRRLNGDTQYFGPGTRLTVL.

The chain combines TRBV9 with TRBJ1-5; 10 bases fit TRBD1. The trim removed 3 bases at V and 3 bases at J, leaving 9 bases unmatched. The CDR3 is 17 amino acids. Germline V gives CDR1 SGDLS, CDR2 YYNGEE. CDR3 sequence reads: CASSALVGTGDNQPQHF. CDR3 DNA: TGTGCCAGCAGCGCCCTCGTAGGGACAGGGGACAATCAGCCCCAGCATTTT.

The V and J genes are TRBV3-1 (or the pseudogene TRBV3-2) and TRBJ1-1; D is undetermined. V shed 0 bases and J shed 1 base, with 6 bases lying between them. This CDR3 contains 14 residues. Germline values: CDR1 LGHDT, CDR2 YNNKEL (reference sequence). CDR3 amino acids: CASSQEARNTEAFF. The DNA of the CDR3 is TGTGCCAGCAGCCAAGAGGCACGGAACACTGAAGCTTTCTTT.

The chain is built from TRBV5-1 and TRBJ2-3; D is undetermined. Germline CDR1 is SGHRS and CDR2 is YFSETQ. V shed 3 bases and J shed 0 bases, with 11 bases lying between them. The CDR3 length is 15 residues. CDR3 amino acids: CASSSARYSTDTQYF. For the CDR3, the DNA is TGCGCCAGCAGCTCCGCTAGATACAGCACAGATACGCAGTATTTT.

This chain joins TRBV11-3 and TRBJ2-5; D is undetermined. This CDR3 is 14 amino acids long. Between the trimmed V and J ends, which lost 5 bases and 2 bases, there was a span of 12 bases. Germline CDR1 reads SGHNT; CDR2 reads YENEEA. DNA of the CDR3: TGTGCCAGCAGCCCGGTAGTGGTTCAAGAGACCCAGTACTTC. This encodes CASSPVVVQETQYF.